The 27 T cell receptor beta chains given below trace back to one sample, sequenced in a study of human versus mouse CDR3 diversity and MHC coevolution. TCRdb's copy holds only in-frame clones and misses some; the assay was immunoSEQ multiplex PCR. The sample yields 75,000 to 90,000 clones, about 93% seen once. The sample taken for sequencing was naive CD4+ T cells from blood. Subset of the sample: CD45RO-negative CD62L-positive naive CD4 T cells. The source of these receptors is a person between 30 and 69 years old in good health.

The V and J genes are TRBV27 and TRBJ2-5; a possible D gene is TRBD1 (5 bases). The CDR3 spans 14 residues. CDR1 is MNHEY and CDR2 is SMNVEV in the germline V gene (reference sequence). With 3 bases removed from V and 0 bases from J, the gap between germline ends came to 8 bases. The CDR3 reads CASSLHRNQETQYF. As DNA, the CDR3 is TGTGCCAGCAGTTTGCACAGGAACCAAGAGACCCAGTACTTC.

The chain employs TRBV18 and TRBJ2-1; D is perhaps TRBD1 (6 bases). This CDR3 region has 16 residues. V lost 4 bases to trimming and J lost 3 bases, with 16 bases between them. CDR1 is KGHSH, CDR2 LQKENI, per germline. CDR3 bases: TGTGCCAGCTCACGTTTAAGGACAGCAAACTACAATGAGCAGTTCTTC. It yields the protein CASSRLRTANYNEQFF. The full variable domain, completed using reference TRBV18 and TRBJ2-1, is NAGVMQNPRHLVRRRGQEARLRCSPMKGHSHVYWYRQLPEEGLKFMVYLQKENIIDESGMPKERFSAEFPKEGPSILRIQQVVRGDSAAYFCASSRLRTANYNEQFFGPGTRLTVL.

This chain connects TRBV5-1 to TRBJ2-5; D is unclear. Germline V gives CDR1 SGHRS, CDR2 YFSETQ. Trimming stripped 1 base from V and 1 base from J, with 5 bases between. The CDR3 has 13 residues. The CDR3 nucleotides are TGCGCCAGCAGCTTGCCTACCCAAGAGACCCAGTACTTC. Its protein is CASSLPTQETQYF.

The chain employs TRBV7-8 and TRBJ2-1; TRBD2 agrees at 8 bases. J was trimmed by 7 bases and V by 5 bases; bases with no gene match: 7. There are 14 residues in the CDR3. Per the germline V gene, CDR1 is SGHVS and CDR2 is FQNEAQ. The DNA for the CDR3 is TGTGCCAGCAGCCCCAGCGGGAGAGAGAATGAGCAGTTCTTC. As protein: CASSPSGRENEQFF.

This chain connects TRBV6-1 to TRBJ1-2, with D hard to call. V was pared by 0 bases and J by 8 bases, with 19 bases between. The CDR3 is 16 residues long. The germline V gene encodes CDR1 MNHNS and CDR2 SASEGT. In nucleotides, the CDR3 is TGTGCCAGCAGTGAAGCCATCCGGGCCGGGGAAAGGGGCTACACCTTC. Its translation is CASSEAIRAGERGYTF.

V and J are TRBV5-1 and TRBJ2-5; D is ambiguous. Germline loops: CDR1 SGHRS, CDR2 YFSETQ. Trimming stripped 0 bases from V and 5 bases from J, with 11 bases between. This CDR3 has 14 residues. Here the CDR3 reads CASSLGWLRETQYF. CDR3 sequence (DNA): TGCGCCAGCAGCTTGGGTTGGCTCCGCGAGACCCAGTACTTC. Based on the CDR3 plus reference TRBV5-1 and TRBJ2-5, the full variable domain is KAGVTQTPRYLIKTRGQQVTLSCSPISGHRSVSWYQQTPGQGLQFLFEYFSETQRNKGNFPGRFSGRQFSNSRSEMNVSTLELGDSALYLCASSLGWLRETQYFGPGTRLLVL.

The V and J genes are TRBV9 and TRBJ2-7; D perhaps matches TRBD1 (6 bases). In germline, CDR1 is SGDLS, CDR2 YYNGEE. The CDR3 has 16 residues. Trimming removed 3 bases at V and 3 bases at J, with 19 bases between. The CDR3 is CASSASTGPFLYEQYF. The DNA for the CDR3 is TGTGCCAGCAGCGCCTCAACAGGGCCTTTCCTCTACGAGCAGTACTTC.

The chain is built from TRBV18 and TRBJ2-5, with 9 bases lining up with TRBD2. The DNA end is more similar to TRBJ2-7, so the J call may be wrong. CDR3 length: 15 amino acids. Germline lookup yields CDR1 KGHSH and CDR2 LQKENI. CDR3 amino acids: CASSPGTSGRNEQYF. The CDR3 DNA reads as TGTGCCAGCTCACCAGGGACCAGCGGGAGGAACGAGCAGTACTTC.

This rearrangement joins TRBV19 to TRBJ1-6, with unresolved D. In germline, CDR1 is LNHDA, CDR2 SQIVND (reference sequence). This CDR3 contains 14 residues. With 0 bases removed from V and 6 bases from J, the gap between germline ends came to 6 bases. The DNA for the CDR3 is TGTGCCAGTAGTATAGACAGTACTAATTCACCCCTCCACTTT. Translated, it gives CASSIDSTNSPLHF.

The CDR3 sequence: CASSQDPQGVSPLHF. The DNA for the CDR3 is TGTGCCAGCAGCCAAGATCCCCAGGGGGTTTCACCCCTCCACTTT. The J gene is TRBJ1-6, the V gene TRBV14; 7 bases are shared with TRBD1. The CDR3 contains 15 residues. Germline values: CDR1 SGHDN, CDR2 FVKESK. V trimming: 0 bases; J trimming: 9 bases; junction bases outside the gene matches: 5.

The chain carries TRBV7-2 and TRBJ2-1; D is uncertain. The V end was cut by 5 bases, the J end by 12 bases, with 17 bases between. The CDR3 runs to 13 residues. Germline V gene sequence: CDR1 SGHTA, CDR2 FQGNSA. The CDR3 region is CASSPRDGLGQFF. The CDR3 DNA follows: TGTGCCAGCAGCCCGCGTGATGGGCTCGGGCAGTTCTTC.

The rearrangement joins TRBV27 to TRBJ2-7; TRBD2 agrees at 11 bases. The V gene end was trimmed by 5 bases and the J gene end by 2 bases; junction bases not matched to a gene: 5. The CDR3 has 15 residues. From germline, CDR1 is MNHEY and CDR2 SMNVEV (reference sequence). The CDR3 nucleotides read TGTGCCAGCAGTGGCGGGACTAGCGGACCCTACGAGCAGTACTTC. This gives the protein CASSGGTSGPYEQYF.

This sequence joins TRBV9 and TRBJ2-5; D might be TRBD2 (5 bases). The length of the CDR3 is 16 residues. Germline loops: CDR1 SGDLS, CDR2 YYNGEE. Between the trimmed V and J ends, which lost 2 bases and 0 bases, there was a span of 14 bases. In nucleotides, the CDR3 is TGTGCCAGCAGCGTTTCCAGCGGTGTGTACCAAGAGACCCAGTACTTC. Protein product: CASSVSSGVYQETQYF.

The gene calls are TRBV9 and TRBJ1-1; 7 bases map to TRBD1. The CDR3 totals 13 residues. Per the germline V gene, CDR1 is SGDLS and CDR2 is YYNGEE. J gave up 5 bases and V 6 bases, and 7 bases lay outside the gene matches. The DNA of the CDR3 is TGTGCCAGCACCAGACAGGGAGAGACTGAAGCTTTCTTT. As protein: CASTRQGETEAFF.

This chain links TRBV18 with TRBJ2-7; no clear D. Germline V gene lookup returns CDR1 KGHSH and CDR2 LQKENI. CDR3 size: 13 residues. V was clipped by 2 bases and J by 6 bases, with 11 bases between them. CDR3 region: CASSPGEELEQYF. Written as DNA, the CDR3 is TGTGCCAGCTCACCAGGAGAGGAACTCGAGCAGTACTTC. The complete variable domain, with remaining parts taken from reference TRBV18 and TRBJ2-7, reads NAGVMQNPRHLVRRRGQEARLRCSPMKGHSHVYWYRQLPEEGLKFMVYLQKENIIDESGMPKERFSAEFPKEGPSILRIQQVVRGDSAAYFCASSPGEELEQYFGPGTRLTVT.

The gene calls are TRBV7-3 and TRBJ1-2; TRBD1 aligns across 8 bases. After removal of 2 bases from V and 6 bases from J, the junction contained 5 bases not matched to a gene. The CDR3 is made up of 14 amino acids. The germline gives CDR1 SGHTA, CDR2 FQGTGA. The CDR3 loop is CASSLVQGADGYTF. The CDR3 DNA reads TGTGCCAGCAGCTTAGTCCAGGGGGCGGATGGCTACACCTTC.

The V and J genes are TRBV7-6 and TRBJ1-1; D not resolved. The CDR3 sequence is 14 residues long. Germline CDR1 is SGHVS and CDR2 is FNYEAQ. Trimming removed 1 base from V and 1 base from J, with 7 bases in between. CDR3 loop: CASSLGAGNTEAFF. The CDR3 DNA is TGTGCCAGCAGCTTAGGGGCAGGGAACACTGAAGCTTTCTTT.

This rearrangement joins TRBV18 to TRBJ2-5; no clear D gene. Germline CDR1 and CDR2: KGHSH and LQKENI. The CDR3 is 13 amino acids. Trimming removed 2 bases at V and 0 bases at J, with 4 bases between. The CDR3 DNA reads TGTGCCAGCTCACCAGAGTACCAAGAGACCCAGTACTTC. Protein: CASSPEYQETQYF.

The sample holds a few counts of this clone. This chain links TRBV7-9 with TRBJ1-1, with a tentative D call TRBD1 (5 bases). Trimming removed 4 bases from V and 1 base from J, with 13 bases in between. This CDR3 is 15 amino acids long. Germline V gene sequence: CDR1 SEHNR, CDR2 FQNEAQ (reference sequence). The CDR3 DNA sequence: TGTGCCAGCAGCTCTAACAGGAGACCGAACACTGAAGCTTTCTTT. The encoded protein is CASSSNRRPNTEAFF.

The chain combines TRBV5-1 with TRBJ1-5, with 8 bases aligning to TRBD1. The CDR3 runs to 14 residues. Germline CDR1 is SGHRS and CDR2 is YFSETQ. V gave up 6 bases and J gave up 6 bases; unmatched junction bases: 8. The CDR3 spells CASTQGAGGQPQHF. CDR3 DNA: TGCGCCAGCACGCAGGGGGCGGGTGGTCAGCCCCAGCATTTT.

The chain carries TRBV7-2 and TRBJ2-1, with TRBD2 matching over 10 bases. J lost 2 bases, V lost 5 bases, and 9 bases had no gene match. In germline, CDR1 is SGHTA, CDR2 FQGNSA. The CDR3 has 17 residues. CDR3 protein: CASSHIRTSGTYNEQFF. The CDR3 DNA reads as TGTGCCAGCAGCCACATCCGGACTAGCGGAACCTACAATGAGCAGTTCTTC.

V is TRBV29-1 and J is TRBJ2-3; D possibly corresponds to TRBD2 (5 bases). Germline CDR1 SQVTM, CDR2 ANQGSEA. The CDR3 has 15 amino acids. V lost 3 bases and J lost 1, with 14 bases in between. CDR3 nucleotide sequence: TGCAGCGTTGATGTCGCTGGAGCGGGCACAGATACGCAGTATTTT. Translated: CSVDVAGAGTDTQYF.

This chain links TRBV5-1 with TRBJ2-2; D is perhaps TRBD2 (6 bases). In germline, CDR1 is SGHRS, CDR2 YFSETQ. The V end lost 3 bases, the J end lost 1 base, and 13 bases lay between the germline ends. This CDR3 comprises 16 residues. The CDR3 nucleotides read TGCGCCAGCAGCTCCACCGTGGGGGGGAACACCGGGGAGCTGTTTTTT. Protein sequence: CASSSTVGGNTGELFF.

The chain joins TRBV7-9 to TRBJ1-3, with unresolved D. This CDR3 has 13 residues. Germline V gene sequence: CDR1 SEHNR, CDR2 FQNEAQ (reference sequence). V lost 3 bases and J lost 0, with 3 bases in between. CDR3 coding DNA: TGTGCCAGCAGCTTTTACTCTGGAAACACCATATATTTT. Translation gives CASSFYSGNTIYF. Filled out from reference TRBV7-9 and TRBJ1-3, the complete variable domain reads DTGVSQNPRHKITKRGQNVTFRCDPISEHNRLYWYRQTLGQGPEFLTYFQNEAQLEKSRLLSDRFSAERPKGSFSTLEIQRTEQGDSAMYLCASSFYSGNTIYFGEGSWLTVV.

The chain is built from TRBV28 and TRBJ2-7; 7 nucleotides match TRBD1. After removal of 6 bases from V and 7 bases from J, the junction contained 15 bases not matched to a gene. This CDR3 is built from 15 residues. CDR1 and CDR2 (germline): MDHEN, SYDVKM. The CDR3: CASRPPRYRGREQYF. DNA for the CDR3: TGTGCCAGCAGACCCCCCCGATACAGGGGCCGGGAGCAGTACTTC.

The rearrangement joins TRBV5-6 to TRBJ1-1; maybe TRBD1 (5 bases). Germline CDR1 SGHDT, CDR2 YYEEEE. Trimming removed 6 bases at V and 3 bases at J, with 21 bases between. The CDR3 length is 16 residues. The CDR3 reads CASTLPGARRDTEAFF. CDR3 sequence (DNA): TGTGCCAGCACCCTACCCGGGGCAAGGAGGGACACTGAAGCTTTCTTT.

As regards this clone: Other nucleotide sequences in the sample specify the same CDR3. The chain recombines TRBV6-6 with TRBJ2-1; 11 bases are a match to TRBD1. The J segment lost 7 bases and the V segment lost 2 bases, leaving 4 bases of the junction unmatched. CDR1 and CDR2 from the germline V gene are MNHNY and SVGAGI (reference sequence). The CDR3 is made up of 15 amino acids. The CDR3 DNA is TGTGCCAGCAGTTACGGGACAGGGGGAGGTAATGAGCAGTTCTTC. It encodes CASSYGTGGGNEQFF.